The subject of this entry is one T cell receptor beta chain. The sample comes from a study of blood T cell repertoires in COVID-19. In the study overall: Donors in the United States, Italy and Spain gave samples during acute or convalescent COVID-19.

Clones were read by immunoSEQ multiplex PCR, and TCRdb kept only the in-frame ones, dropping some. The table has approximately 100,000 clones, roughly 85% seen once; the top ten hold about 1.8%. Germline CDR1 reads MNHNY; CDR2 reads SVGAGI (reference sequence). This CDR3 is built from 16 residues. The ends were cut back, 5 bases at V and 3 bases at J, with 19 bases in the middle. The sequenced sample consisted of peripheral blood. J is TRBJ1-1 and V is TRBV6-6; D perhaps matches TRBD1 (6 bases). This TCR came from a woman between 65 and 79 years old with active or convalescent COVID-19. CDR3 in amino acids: CASSLGQTRGYTEAFF. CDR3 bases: TGTGCCAGCAGTCTCGGACAGACTCGAGGGTACACTGAAGCTTTCTTT.